This TCR beta chain was recovered during a study of radiotherapy plus CTLA-4 blockade in lung cancer. The study, taken as a whole, reports: An expansion of tumor-derived TCR clones occurred in blood after radiotherapy plus ipilimumab.

CDR1 and CDR2 (germline): MNHNS, SASEGT. The CDR3 loop spans 16 amino acids. Trimming removed 4 bases from V and 6 bases from J, with 21 bases in between. Assay: immunoSEQ multiplex PCR; the TCRdb copy retains only in-frame clones and omits some. This table has 75,000 to 100,000 clones, 80% to 90% appearing once. In this sample, this clone turned up a few times. Its antigen is undetermined. This sample comprised peripheral blood, obtained from a patient treated with radiotherapy plus ipilimumab. The receptor was isolated from a human donor with non-small cell lung cancer that progressed on radiotherapy plus ipilimumab. The chain carries TRBV6-1 and TRBJ1-1, with TRBD1 as a possible D gene (5 bases). For the CDR3, the DNA is TGTGCCAGCAGTGCCCTTACCGGGGCCCTAAGGCCTGAAGCTTTCTTT. Translating gives CASSALTGALRPEAFF.